The sequence of this T cell receptor beta chain was determined in a study of T-cell memory formation after mild COVID-19. Looking at the study overall: Most TCR clusters belonged to a single donor. Study findings and constraints: The main location of contracting CD4+ clones was CM and EM, and that of contracting CD8+ clones was EMRA.

5'RACE with constant-segment primers built TCRalpha and TCRbeta cDNA libraries with UMIs. TCRdb reprocessed the 5' RACE reads with MiXCR, giving one entry per CDR3 protein. The table has about 340,000 distinct CDR3 sequences, around 13% seen once. Germline assignment: CDR1 SGHTA and CDR2 FQGNSA. This CDR3 comprises 15 residues. With 4 bases removed from V and 5 bases from J, the gap between germline ends came to 18 bases. As concerns this clonotype: Antigen unknown.

This sequence joins TRBV7-2 and TRBJ2-7; no firm D call. The TCR comes from a man between 18 and 29 years old who had mild COVID-19 (a few samples of this study predate the infection). Cell type and time point are not known. Sequencing was done on a sample of PBMCs or a T cell subset sorted from them (not recorded which). CDR3 in DNA: TGTGCCAGCAGCTCTCGGAGCACGATGCTCAACGAGCAGTACTTC. Amino acid sequence: CASSSRSTMLNEQYF.